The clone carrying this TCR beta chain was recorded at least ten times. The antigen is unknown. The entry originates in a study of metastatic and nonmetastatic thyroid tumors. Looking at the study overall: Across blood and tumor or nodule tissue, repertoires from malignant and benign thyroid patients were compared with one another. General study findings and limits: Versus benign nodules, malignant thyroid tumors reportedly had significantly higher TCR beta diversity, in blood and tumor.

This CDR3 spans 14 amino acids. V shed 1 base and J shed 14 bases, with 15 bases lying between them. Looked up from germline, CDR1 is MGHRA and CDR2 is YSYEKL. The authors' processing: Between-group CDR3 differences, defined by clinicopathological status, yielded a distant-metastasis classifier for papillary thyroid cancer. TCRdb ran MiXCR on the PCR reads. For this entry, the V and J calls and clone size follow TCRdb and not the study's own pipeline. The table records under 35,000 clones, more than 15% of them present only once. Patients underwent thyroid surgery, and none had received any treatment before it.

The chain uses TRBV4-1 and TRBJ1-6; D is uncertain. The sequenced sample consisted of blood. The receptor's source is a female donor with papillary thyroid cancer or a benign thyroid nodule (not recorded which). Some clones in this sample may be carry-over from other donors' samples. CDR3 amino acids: CASSQVPGTAALHF. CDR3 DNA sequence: TGCGCCAGCAGCCAAGTCCCCGGAACCGCGGCCCTCCACTTT.